This TCR beta chain was observed in a study of blood T cell repertoires in COVID-19. The overall study: Both acute and convalescent COVID-19 samples were obtained from the United States, Italy and Spain. T cells, B-cell-depleted T cells, or PBMCs supplied cDNA or gDNA.

Authors' processing steps: Amplification from reference gene primers served as the basis for estimated nucleated cell counts. Repertoires were generated with immunoSEQ multiplex PCR, while TCRdb's copy carries only in-frame clones and drops some. That table is the source of V, J and clone size, and D and trimming were worked out from the DNA. The sample holds under 300,000 clones; around four fifths are singletons and the top ten take roughly 4.6%. The CDR3 totals 14 residues. Trimming removed 8 bases from V and 1 base from J; junction bases left unmatched: 7. Germline V gene lookup returns CDR1 MDHEN and CDR2 SYDVKM.

This TCR derives from a man in his 60s who had recovered from COVID-19. The V call is TRBV28, the J call TRBJ1-2; the match to TRBD1 covers 7 bases. Source material: peripheral blood. The DNA for the CDR3 is TGTGCCAGCCGTACAGGGGCAGTTAACTATGGCTACACCTTC. This codes for CASRTGAVNYGYTF.